These 25 T cell receptor beta chains were sequenced from one sample in a study of T cells in Graves' hyperthyroidism and ophthalmopathy. From RNA transcripts, TCR beta CDR3 regions were amplified. An initial round of RT-PCR targeting the TCR CDR3 relied on the HTBI primer set. Using its own MiXCR run on the multiplex PCR reads, TCRdb lists one record per CDR3 protein. The sample includes about 560,000 distinct CDR3 sequences, over 15% of them seen just once. The sequencing input was blood. Receptors were obtained from a woman younger than 35 with Graves' hyperthyroidism.

This clonotype turned up a few times. V is TRBV15 and J is TRBJ1-6, with TRBD1 identical over 10 bases. The V gene's germline CDR1 is LNHNV and CDR2 YYDKDF (reference sequence). Trimming cost V 3 bases and J 13 bases; bases outside gene matches: 6. There are 14 residues in the CDR3. The CDR3 coding sequence is TGTGCCACCAGCAGTCGACAGGGGGCTAATCCCCTCCACTTT. This codes for CATSSRQGANPLHF.

V usage is TRBV7-9 and J usage is TRBJ2-5; TRBD1 matches 8 bases. Trimming took 5 bases from V and 0 from J; bases not matched to a gene: 8. CDR1 and CDR2 from the germline V gene are SEHNR and FQNEAQ (reference sequence). The CDR3 spans 16 residues. This CDR3 is CASSARWTGNQETQYF. In DNA, the CDR3 is TGTGCCAGCAGCGCAAGGTGGACAGGGAACCAAGAGACCCAGTACTTC.

J is TRBJ2-2 and V is TRBV24-1, with TRBD1 as a possible D gene (6 bases). Trimming shortened V by 3 bases and J by 1 base, and 14 bases separated the two germline ends. The CDR3 is 17 amino acids. CDR1 KGHDR and CDR2 SFDVKD come from the germline V gene. DNA for the CDR3: TGTGCCACCAGTGATACGAACCAGGGGCTGAACACCGGGGAGCTGTTTTTT. Protein: CATSDTNQGLNTGELFF.

V is TRBV3-1 and J is TRBJ2-7; 7 bases align to TRBD1. The V segment lost 3 bases and the J segment 2 bases; nucleotides outside the gene matches: 7. Per the germline V gene, CDR1 is LGHDT and CDR2 is YNNKEL (reference sequence). CDR3 length: 15 amino acids. This chain's CDR3 is CASSHEGTETYEQYF. DNA for the CDR3: TGTGCCAGCAGCCACGAAGGGACAGAGACCTACGAGCAGTACTTC.

This clonotype showed up many times. V gene TRBV27 combines with J gene TRBJ1-6; possibly TRBD1 for D (5 bases). CDR1 is MNHEY, CDR2 SMNVEV, per germline (reference sequence). Trimming pared 1 base from V and 7 bases from J, leaving 14 bases between. The length of the CDR3 is 16 residues. CDR3 sequence reads: CASSLFEGLGNSPLHF. For the CDR3, the DNA is TGTGCCAGCAGTTTATTTGAGGGGCTTGGAAATTCACCCCTCCACTTT.

This clonotype has a handful of counts. This sequence joins TRBV6-2 or TRBV6-3 and TRBJ2-1, with 8 positions matching TRBD2. The CDR3 covers 15 residues. With V trimmed by 2 bases and J by 7 bases, 7 bases remained unmatched. Germline CDR1 is MNHEY and CDR2 is SVGEGT. CDR3 DNA sequence: TGTGCCAGCAGTTACACGGGGGGGCCGGGGAATGAGCAGTTCTTC. Translated: CASSYTGGPGNEQFF.

The gene calls are TRBV15 and TRBJ1-2; TRBD1 agrees at 9 bases. Germline loops: CDR1 LNHNV, CDR2 YYDKDF (reference sequence). This CDR3 contains 13 residues. V gave up 1 base and J gave up 8 bases; unmatched junction bases: 2. The CDR3 DNA reads as TGTGCCACCAGCAGAGGGACAGGGGACGGCTACACCTTC. It translates to CATSRGTGDGYTF.

This chain uses TRBV5-4 with TRBJ2-5; 10 nucleotides match TRBD2. Germline V CDR1 and CDR2: SGHNT, YYREEE (reference sequence). The CDR3 extends over 15 amino acids. After removal of 1 base from V and 4 bases from J, the junction contained 4 bases not matched to a gene. CDR3 in DNA: TGTGCCAGCAGCTTGCTAGCGGGAGTCCCAGAGACCCAGTACTTC. Protein product: CASSLLAGVPETQYF.

This clonotype was seen a handful of times. This may be a read error: a much more frequent sequence differs by one nucleotide. The chain recombines TRBV11-2 with TRBJ2-1; 9 nucleotides agree with TRBD1. CDR3 length: 14 amino acids. Germline V lookup: CDR1 SGHAT, CDR2 FQNNGV. Unmatched junction bases numbered 7, after V lost 5 bases and J lost 8 bases. The CDR3 protein is CASSPRTGADEQFF. The DNA for the CDR3 is TGTGCCAGCAGCCCACGGACAGGGGCCGATGAGCAGTTCTTC.

This clonotype has at least ten counts. This rearrangement joins TRBV12-3 or TRBV12-4 to TRBJ1-2; no clear D. The CDR3 contains 12 residues. The V and J ends lost 7 bases and 8 bases respectively, with 14 bases between them. The CDR3 DNA reads TGTGCCAGCACCCCGGCGAGTAGAGGCTACACCTTC. Its translation: CASTPASRGYTF.

The table lists this clonotype with a few counts. The chain joins TRBV4-2 to TRBJ2-1; 9 bases match TRBD2. The CDR3 is 16 residues long. With 0 bases clipped from V and 6 bases from J, the junction kept 6 bases outside the gene matches. Looked up from germline, CDR1 is LGHNA and CDR2 is YNFKEQ. This CDR3 is CASSQEIAGVGNEQFF. In nucleotides, the CDR3 is TGTGCCAGCAGCCAAGAAATAGCGGGAGTCGGCAATGAGCAGTTCTTC.

The genes are TRBV30 and TRBJ2-2; 10 nucleotides agree with TRBD1. V was pared by 2 bases and J by 3 bases, with 6 bases of the junction left unmatched. Germline CDR1 and CDR2: GTSNPN and SVGIG (reference sequence). The CDR3 length is 16 residues. This CDR3 reads CAWSPWGTGDTGELFF. The CDR3 DNA reads as TGTGCCTGGAGTCCCTGGGGGACAGGGGACACCGGGGAGCTGTTTTTT.

This clonotype was found a few times. This chain's CDR3 is CASNYGGGLSEQFF. The DNA for the CDR3 is TGTGCCAGCAATTACGGAGGTGGATTGAGTGAGCAGTTCTTC. This chain connects TRBV12-3 or TRBV12-4 to TRBJ2-1; D perhaps matches TRBD2 (5 bases). V was shortened by 7 bases and J by 9 bases, with 19 bases between the two germline ends. This CDR3 spans 14 amino acids.

This clonotype showed up many times. CDR3 nucleotides: TGTGCCAGCAGTCCAGGACAGTCCAAACGGAATCAGCCCCAGCATTTT. It specifies CASSPGQSKRNQPQHF. The V gene is TRBV12-3 or TRBV12-4, the J gene TRBJ1-5; weak D call: TRBD1 (6 bases). This CDR3 contains 16 residues. V was shortened by 5 bases and J by 4 bases, with 18 bases between the two germline ends.

This clonotype was seen repeatedly, ten times or more. The rearrangement joins TRBV6-5 to TRBJ1-5; the match to TRBD1 covers 8 bases. Per the germline V gene, CDR1 is MNHEY and CDR2 is SVGAGI. V gave up 2 bases and J gave up 5 bases; unmatched junction bases: 2. This CDR3 has 14 amino acids. In DNA, the CDR3 is TGTGCCAGCAGTTACGCGACAGGGGATCAGCCCCAGCATTTT. Translation: CASSYATGDQPQHF.

This chain joins TRBV12-3 or TRBV12-4 and TRBJ2-5; 12 nucleotides agree with TRBD2. The CDR3 contains 15 residues. Losses at the gene ends were 4 bases for V and 5 bases for J; bases not matched to a gene: 5. The CDR3 nucleotides are TGTGCCAGCAGTTCAACCGGGACTAGCGGGGAGACCCAGTACTTC. Its translation is CASSSTGTSGETQYF.

This clonotype has a count of ten or more. The chain links TRBV12-3 or TRBV12-4 to TRBJ1-6; 7 bases match TRBD1. Trimming at V came to 3 bases and at J to 10 bases, leaving 6 bases not matched to a gene. This CDR3 is 14 amino acids long. CDR3 residues: CASSFAQGLSPLHF. The CDR3 DNA follows: TGTGCCAGCAGTTTCGCACAGGGGTTGTCACCCCTCCACTTT.

Only a few counts were recorded for this clonotype. The V and J genes are TRBV9 and TRBJ2-1, with TRBD1 as a possible D gene (7 bases). CDR3 length: 15 amino acids. V lost 0 bases and J 4 bases, leaving 11 bases between the germline ends. The V gene's germline CDR1 is SGDLS and CDR2 YYNGEE. CDR3 amino acids: CASSVAAGGYNEQFF. The CDR3 DNA sequence: TGTGCCAGCAGCGTAGCGGCAGGGGGGTACAATGAGCAGTTCTTC.

The chain uses TRBV28 and TRBJ1-2, with D possibly TRBD1 on 6 matching bases. V was shortened by 6 bases and J by 4 bases, with 12 bases between the two germline ends. CDR1 and CDR2 (germline): MDHEN, SYDVKM. This CDR3 contains 13 residues. The chain's CDR3 is CASRTGLGYGYTF. CDR3 coding DNA: TGTGCCAGCAGAACAGGGCTCGGCTATGGCTACACCTTC.

This clonotype was detected ten times or more. The gene calls are TRBV5-1 and TRBJ2-7; 7 bases agree with TRBD1. Germline CDR1 is SGHRS and CDR2 is YFSETQ. The CDR3 runs 12 residues. V shed 6 bases and J 6 bases; nucleotides not matched to a gene: 6. CDR3 sequence (DNA): TGCGCCAGCACGCAACAGGGGTCCGAGCAGTACTTC. Protein sequence: CASTQQGSEQYF.

The V and J genes are TRBV5-1 and TRBJ2-7, with TRBD1 matching over 9 bases. This CDR3 has 17 residues. The V gene end was trimmed by 5 bases and the J gene end by 5 bases; junction bases not matched to a gene: 17. Per germline, CDR1 SGHRS and CDR2 YFSETQ. CDR3 region: CASRPSPPGTGTHEQYF. CDR3 nucleotides: TGCGCCAGCAGGCCCTCACCCCCCGGGACAGGGACCCACGAGCAGTACTTC.

This chain links TRBV7-8 with TRBJ1-2; 7 nucleotides agree with TRBD1. CDR3 length equals 13 residues. Germline V gene data show CDR1 as SGHVS and CDR2 as FQNEAQ. The ends lost 5 bases at V and 9 bases at J; junction bases unmatched: 9. The CDR3: CASSQQGCDRYTF. CDR3 in DNA: TGTGCCAGCAGCCAACAGGGGTGCGATCGCTACACCTTC.

This clonotype has ten or more counts. The V call is TRBV2, the J call TRBJ2-3; 7 bases match TRBD2. This CDR3 has 15 amino acids. Germline V gives CDR1 SNHLY, CDR2 FYNNEI. V shed 0 bases, J shed 8 bases, and the junction held 8 bases outside the gene matches. CDR3 loop: CASSEAGGGYGTQYF. The CDR3 nucleotides are TGTGCCAGCAGTGAAGCGGGGGGGGGTTACGGTACGCAGTATTTT. The full variable domain, in which reference TRBV2 and TRBJ2-3 provide the parts outside the CDR3, is EPEVTQTPSHQVTQMGQEVILRCVPISNHLYFYWYRQILGQKVEFLVSFYNNEISEKSEIFDDQFSVERPDGSNFTLKIRSTKLEDSAMYFCASSEAGGGYGTQYFGPGTRLTVL.

This clonotype turned up a few times. The rearrangement links TRBV12-3 or TRBV12-4 to TRBJ2-2; D is possibly TRBD2 (7 bases). Trimming removed 9 bases at V and 3 bases at J, with 17 bases between. This CDR3 contains 15 residues. The CDR3 DNA sequence: TGTGCCAGTACCCCCGGGGGGCCCTACACCGGGGAGCTGTTTTTT. Protein product: CASTPGGPYTGELFF.

In this sample, this clonotype turned up many times. The chain employs TRBV28 and TRBJ2-4; D possibly uses TRBD1 or TRBD2 (5 bases each). CDR3 length equals 20 residues. Trimming pared 5 bases from V and 8 bases from J, leaving 34 bases between. The germline V gene encodes CDR1 MDHEN and CDR2 SYDVKM. CDR3 residues: CASSLTWWGMKFGSPHIQYF. The CDR3, as DNA: TGTGCCAGCAGTCTGACCTGGTGGGGGATGAAATTCGGATCCCCCCACATTCAGTACTTC.